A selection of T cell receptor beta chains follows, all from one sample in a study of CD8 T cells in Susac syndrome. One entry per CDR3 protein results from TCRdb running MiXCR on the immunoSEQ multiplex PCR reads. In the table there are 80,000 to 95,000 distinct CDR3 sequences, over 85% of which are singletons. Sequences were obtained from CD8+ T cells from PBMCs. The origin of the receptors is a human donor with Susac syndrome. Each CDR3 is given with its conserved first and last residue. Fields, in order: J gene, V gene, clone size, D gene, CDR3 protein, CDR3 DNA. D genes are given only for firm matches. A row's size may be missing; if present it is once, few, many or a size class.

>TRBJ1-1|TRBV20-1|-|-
CSARTGPTEAFF
TGCAGTGCTAGAACAGGGCCCACTGAAGCTTTCTTT
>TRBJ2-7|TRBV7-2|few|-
CASSTRTSAYEQYF
TGTGCCAGCAGCACCCGCACCTCTGCCTACGAGCAGTACTTC
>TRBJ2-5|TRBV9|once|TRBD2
CASSVDSTGGETQYF
TGTGCCAGCAGCGTAGATAGCACGGGAGGCGAGACCCAGTACTTC
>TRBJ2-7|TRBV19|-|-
CASSPGGGSSYEQYF
TGTGCCAGTAGTCCCGGAGGGGGGTCTTCCTACGAGCAGTACTTC
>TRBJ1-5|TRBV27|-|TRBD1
CASSLTGGEVQPQHF
TGTGCCAGCAGTTTGACAGGGGGCGAGGTTCAGCCCCAGCATTTT
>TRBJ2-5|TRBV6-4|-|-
CASSEGAGQETQYF
TGTGCCAGCAGTGAGGGAGCGGGCCAAGAGACCCAGTACTTC
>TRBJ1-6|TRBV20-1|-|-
CSARGQFADSYNSPLHF
TGCAGTGCTAGAGGGCAATTTGCGGACTCCTATAATTCACCCCTCCACTTT
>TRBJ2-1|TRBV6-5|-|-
CASSYSTTNEQFF
TGTGCCAGCAGTTACTCGACTACCAATGAGCAGTTCTTC
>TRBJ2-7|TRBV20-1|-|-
CSARDPSRDYEQYF
TGCAGTGCTAGAGATCCTAGCCGAGACTACGAGCAGTACTTC
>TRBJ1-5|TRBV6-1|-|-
CASSTLTGYYSNQPQHF
TGTGCCAGCAGTACCCTAACAGGGTATTATAGCAATCAGCCCCAGCATTTT
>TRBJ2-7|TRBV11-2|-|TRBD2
CASSLGLAGGYEQYF
TGTGCCAGCAGCTTAGGACTAGCGGGGGGTTACGAGCAGTACTTC
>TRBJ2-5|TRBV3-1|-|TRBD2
CASSLIAGEKGETQYF
TGTGCCAGCAGCCTAATAGCGGGGGAGAAAGGAGAGACCCAGTACTTC
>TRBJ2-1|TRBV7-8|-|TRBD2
CASSVAGSYNEQFF
TGTGCCAGCTCCGTAGCGGGTTCCTACAATGAGCAGTTCTTC
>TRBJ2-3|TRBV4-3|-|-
CASSQDRAGADTQYF
TGCGCCAGCAGCCAAGATCGGGCGGGTGCAGATACGCAGTATTTT
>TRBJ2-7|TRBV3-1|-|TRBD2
CASSQVGGTRVWEQYF
TGTGCCAGCAGCCAAGTTGGGGGGACTAGAGTGTGGGAGCAGTACTTC
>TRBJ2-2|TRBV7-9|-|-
CASNPPDGTGELFF
TGTGCCAGCAACCCTCCGGACGGAACCGGGGAGCTGTTTTTT
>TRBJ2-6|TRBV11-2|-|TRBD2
CASSFGAGAGANVLTF
TGTGCCAGCAGCTTTGGGGCGGGAGCTGGGGCCAACGTCCTGACTTTC
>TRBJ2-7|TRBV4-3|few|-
CASSQDRSYEQYF
TGCGCCAGCAGCCAAGACCGCAGCTACGAGCAGTACTTC
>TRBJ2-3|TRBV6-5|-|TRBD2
CASSYSTALAGGSDTDTQYF
TGTGCCAGCAGTTACTCGACCGCCCTAGCGGGGGGATCCGACACAGATACGCAGTATTTT
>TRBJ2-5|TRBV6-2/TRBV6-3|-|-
CASSYSEGTQETQYF
TGTGCCAGCAGTTACTCGGAGGGGACCCAAGAGACCCAGTACTTC
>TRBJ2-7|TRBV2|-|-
CAILRRDSTYEQYF
TGTGCCATCCTGAGGCGAGACAGCACCTACGAGCAGTACTTC
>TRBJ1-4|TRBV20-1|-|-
CSASWDSPGRSNEKLFF
TGCAGTGCCTCTTGGGATAGCCCTGGGAGGTCTAATGAAAAACTGTTTTTT
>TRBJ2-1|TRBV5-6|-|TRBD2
CASSFFLAGGSDEQFF
TGTGCCAGCAGCTTCTTCCTAGCGGGGGGGAGCGATGAGCAGTTCTTC
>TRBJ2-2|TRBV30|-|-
CAWSVDESNTGELFF
TGTGCCTGGAGTGTAGACGAGTCGAACACCGGGGAGCTGTTTTTT
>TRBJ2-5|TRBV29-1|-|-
CSVDGGDGGAQYF
TGCAGCGTTGATGGAGGGGACGGAGGGGCCCAGTACTTC
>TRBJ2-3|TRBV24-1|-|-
CATSDLKGVVAGTSTDTQYF
TGTGCCACCAGTGATTTGAAGGGGGTTGTGGCGGGTACTAGCACAGATACGCAGTATTTT
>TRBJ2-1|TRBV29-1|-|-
CSVEIQGIIGNEQFF
TGCAGCGTTGAAATACAGGGTATTATTGGCAATGAGCAGTTCTTC